Presented here are 10 T cell receptor beta chains from one specimen sequenced in a study of cytomegalovirus exposure and HLA in healthy donors. Use of 60 Vbeta and 13 Jbeta primers characterized the PCR. Clones were sequenced by immunoSEQ multiplex PCR, and TCRdb holds only the in-frame ones, with some missing. The sample lists approximately 120,000 clones, over 80% occurring once. Source material: PBMCs. These receptors were obtained from a man younger than 30 in good health and CMV-seropositive.

The V call is TRBV18, the J call TRBJ1-1, with 7 bases fitting TRBD1. The V and J ends lost 1 base and 6 bases, in that order; junction bases with no gene match: 8. Germline V CDR1 and CDR2: KGHSH, LQKENI. CDR3 size: 15 residues. CDR3 DNA sequence: TGTGCCAGCTCACCACTACAGGGGTCTAGAGCTGAAGCTTTCTTT. Its protein product is CASSPLQGSRAEAFF.

V usage is TRBV4-1 and J usage is TRBJ1-2; 8 bases match TRBD1. CDR3 length equals 13 residues. Per the germline V gene, CDR1 is MGHRA and CDR2 is YSYEKL. The V segment lost 9 bases and the J segment 3 bases; nucleotides outside the gene matches: 6. The DNA of the CDR3 is TGCGCCAGTACGGGACAGGAGGACTATGGCTACACCTTC. It specifies CASTGQEDYGYTF.

This chain links TRBV5-4 with TRBJ1-4, with 8 bases that match TRBD1. Germline values: CDR1 SGHNT, CDR2 YYREEE (reference sequence). The V and J ends lost 0 bases and 7 bases, in that order; junction bases with no gene match: 2. CDR3 length equals 14 residues. This CDR3 is CASSLDTGGEKLFF. As DNA, the CDR3 is TGTGCCAGCAGCTTGGATACAGGGGGTGAAAAACTGTTTTTT.

V and J are TRBV19 and TRBJ1-5; the D gene is possibly TRBD1 (5 bases). V was shortened by 6 bases and J by 9 bases, with 21 bases between the two germline ends. Looked up from germline, CDR1 is LNHDA and CDR2 is SQIVND (reference sequence). The CDR3 runs to 15 residues. CDR3 amino acids: CASRSGDPQSGPQHF. As DNA, the CDR3 is TGTGCCAGTAGGTCGGGGGACCCCCAGAGTGGGCCCCAGCATTTT.

In the case of this clone: This CDR3 fails to terminate in the conserved phenylalanine or tryptophan, so it likely reflects a read error. This sequence joins TRBV2 and TRBJ2-3; no clear D gene. The V gene lost 6 bases and the J gene lost 0 bases, with 7 bases spanning the gap. Germline loops: CDR1 SNHLY, CDR2 FYNNEI. This CDR3 spans 13 amino acids. CDR3 coding DNA: TGTGCCAGCAGAGTCCAAAGCACAGATACGCAGTATTCT. It is translated as CASRVQSTDTQYS.

This rearrangement joins TRBV2 to TRBJ2-2; D remains unclear. The V end lost 4 bases, the J end lost 1 base, and 10 bases lay between the germline ends. This CDR3 is built from 15 residues. Germline CDR1 is SNHLY and CDR2 is FYNNEI. The CDR3, as DNA: TGTGCCAGCAGTGTTTGGCAGGAGAACACCGGGGAGCTGTTTTTT. Translated: CASSVWQENTGELFF.

This chain uses TRBV30 with TRBJ2-1; D is unclear. CDR3 length: 11 amino acids. Germline V gene lookup returns CDR1 GTSNPN and CDR2 SVGIG (reference sequence). V dropped 4 bases and J dropped 3 bases, with 4 bases sitting between them. CDR3 nucleotide sequence: TGTGCCTGGACCGTCTACAATGAGCAGTTCTTC. Translation gives CAWTVYNEQFF.

The gene calls are TRBV27 and TRBJ1-1; the D gene is possibly TRBD1 (6 bases). Trimming left V 3 bases short and J 4 bases short, with 12 bases between. Germline CDR1 and CDR2: MNHEY and SMNVEV (reference sequence). This CDR3 is 14 amino acids long. The CDR3 here is CASSFPGASTEAFF. CDR3 nucleotides: TGTGCCAGCAGTTTCCCAGGGGCGAGCACTGAAGCTTTCTTT.

The rearrangement joins TRBV28 to TRBJ1-2; TRBD1 aligns across 9 bases. The junction had 4 bases not matched to a gene; V was cut back by 4 bases and J by 4 bases. CDR1 is MDHEN and CDR2 is SYDVKM in the germline V gene. The length of the CDR3 is 14 residues. CDR3: CASSSNRGLYGYTF. The CDR3, as DNA: TGTGCCAGCAGTTCCAACAGGGGGCTCTATGGCTACACCTTC.

The V call is TRBV13, the J call TRBJ2-2; a possible D gene is TRBD1 (5 bases). The germline CDR1 and CDR2 sequences are PRHDT and FYEKMQ (reference sequence). The germline V and J ends were trimmed by 5 bases and 9 bases, with 10 bases remaining between them. The CDR3 has 12 residues. The CDR3 DNA follows: TGTGCCAGCAGCATCAGGGTTCGGGAGCTGTTTTTT. Protein: CASSIRVRELFF.